This TCR beta chain originates from a study of T cell repertoires in cytomegalovirus infection. With respect to this clonotype: Antigen: not known.

TCRdb reanalysed the reads using MiXCR and keeps one entry per CDR3 protein. There are 450,000 to 550,000 distinct CDR3 sequences in the sample; roughly 42% occur only once, and roughly two fifths lies in the top ten. V gave up 4 bases and J gave up 3 bases; unmatched junction bases: 6. The length of the CDR3 is 15 residues. Germline V gives CDR1 SGHRS, CDR2 YFSETQ. The rearrangement joins TRBV5-1 to TRBJ2-1; 8 bases fit TRBD2. The input for sequencing was cultured PBMCs, taken from culture after CMV antigen stimulation. The sequence derives from a human donor in good health (CMV status not recorded). Some clones in this sample may be carry-over from other donors' samples. This CDR3 is CASSRGAGGYNEQFF. The CDR3 bases are TGCGCCAGCAGCAGGGGGGCGGGAGGCTACAATGAGCAGTTCTTC.